The 19 T cell receptor beta chains reported below all come from one sample, sequenced in a study of metastatic and nonmetastatic thyroid tumors (dated by TCRdb to 2020 to 2021). The library was produced with PCR. Sequenced on an Illumina HiSeq 4000. TCRdb's own reprocessing of the public reads used fastp at Q25 and MiXCR and kept productive beta chains. In all, the sample holds over 25,000 clones, and roughly 15% of those were seen once. The biggest ten clones account for roughly 6.1% of the sample. None of the patients had been given any treatment before thyroid surgery. Specimen: blood. The receptors originated from a male donor with papillary thyroid cancer or a benign thyroid nodule (not recorded which). Some clones in this sample may be carry-over from other donors' samples.

This clone showed up many times. J is TRBJ1-2 and V is TRBV6-1; D is uncertain. The CDR3 runs 11 residues. The germline CDR1 and CDR2 sequences are MNHNS and SASEGT. V lost 3 bases to trimming and J lost 12 bases, with 11 bases between them. The chain's CDR3 is CASSDFRENTF. CDR3 coding DNA: TGTGCCAGCAGTGACTTCCGGGAGAACACCTTC.

In its sample, this clone was seen many times. The V call is TRBV20-1, the J call TRBJ2-1, with 7 bases matching TRBD2. CDR1 is DFQATT, CDR2 SNEGSKA, per germline (reference sequence). This CDR3 contains 15 residues. Losses at the gene ends were 0 bases for V and 7 bases for J; bases not matched to a gene: 9. The CDR3 loop is CSARDLGRAGNEQFF. DNA of the CDR3: TGCAGTGCTAGAGATCTAGGGAGGGCTGGGAATGAGCAGTTCTTC.

The sample holds many counts of this clone. The V and J genes are TRBV3-1 and TRBJ1-2; D is uncertain. The V end lost 2 bases, the J end lost 6 bases, and 4 bases lay between the germline ends. CDR1 LGHDT and CDR2 YNNKEL come from the germline V gene (reference sequence). CDR3 length: 11 residues. Written as DNA, the CDR3 is TGTGCCAGCAGCCAAACTGATGGCTACACCTTC. Its protein product is CASSQTDGYTF.

This clone was recorded a few times. The rearrangement links TRBV7-2 to TRBJ1-6; D is possibly TRBD1 (5 bases). Germline V CDR1 and CDR2: SGHTA, FQGNSA. V lost 5 bases and J 15 bases, leaving 14 bases between the germline ends. This CDR3 is built from 12 residues. This CDR3 is CASSRDARVLHF. CDR3 bases: TGTGCCAGCAGCCGAGACGCCAGGGTCCTCCACTTT.

The sample holds many counts of this clone. This sequence joins TRBV2 and TRBJ1-1; no definite D call. This CDR3 spans 15 amino acids. V lost 2 bases and J 1 base, leaving 11 bases between the germline ends. CDR1 is SNHLY, CDR2 FYNNEI, per germline. The CDR3 nucleotides read TGTGCCAGCAGTGAACAGGCGTCACGGAACACTGAAGCTTTCTTT. Translation gives CASSEQASRNTEAFF.

There are many counts of this clone. Possible read error: a much larger clone is one base away. This chain joins TRBV20-1 and TRBJ1-6; D is undetermined. The CDR3 has 14 amino acids. V lost 6 bases and J 6 bases, leaving 15 bases between the germline ends. Germline V gene data show CDR1 as DFQATT and CDR2 as SNEGSKA (reference sequence). The CDR3 spells CSASPARLNSPLHF. DNA for the CDR3: TGCAGTGCCTCTCCGGCGCGGCTTAATTCACCCCTCCACTTT.

There are a few counts of this clone. One end of the junction does not line up with germline, which may come from a read error. V gene TRBV6-1 combines with J gene TRBJ2-3, with D perhaps matching TRBD1 (6 bases). CDR1 and CDR2 (germline): MNHNS, SASEGT. The CDR3 is 15 residues long. This CDR3 reads CSSILDSRSTDTQYF. DNA for the CDR3: TGTTCCAGCATCCTGGACAGCCGCTCCACAGATACGCAGTATTTT.

Of note for this clone: A much more abundant neighbour one base away suggests this may be a read error. The chain is built from TRBV5-4 and TRBJ1-1; TRBD1 matches at 7 bases. The CDR3 length is 15 residues. Germline V gives CDR1 SGHNT, CDR2 YYREEE (reference sequence). This CDR3 reads CASSKDRRLNTEAFF. In DNA form, the CDR3 reads TGTGCCAGCAGCAAGGACAGGCGGTTGAACACTGAGGCTTTCTTT.

In this sample, this clone turned up many times. The V gene is TRBV7-9, the J gene TRBJ1-1, with 7 bases matching TRBD1. J lost 8 bases, V lost 5 bases, and 5 bases had no gene match. Germline CDR1 is SEHNR and CDR2 is FQNEAQ (reference sequence). This CDR3 has 12 residues. DNA of the CDR3: TGTGCCAGCAGCGCGGGACAGAGAGAAGCTTTCTTT. Protein sequence: CASSAGQREAFF.

This clone was observed many times. Mismatch with germline at one junction end may stem from a read error. J is TRBJ2-1 and V is TRBV7-7; D perhaps matches TRBD2 (5 bases). Germline V CDR1 and CDR2: SSHAT, FNYEAQ (reference sequence). The CDR3 runs to 14 residues. The CDR3 DNA reads TGTGCTAGCAGCTTAGTAGGACTGAACAATGAGCAGTTCTTC. It is translated as CASSLVGLNNEQFF.

Sample share makes this clone medium-sized. The chain is built from TRBV6-1 and TRBJ1-1; TRBD1 agrees at 8 bases. The V gene end was trimmed by 3 bases and the J gene end by 1 base; junction bases not matched to a gene: 4. CDR3 length: 15 amino acids. Germline V gene sequence: CDR1 MNHNS, CDR2 SASEGT. Written as DNA, the CDR3 is TGTGCCAGCAGTGATGTCGGGACAGGGAACACTGAAGCTTTCTTT. Its protein product is CASSDVGTGNTEAFF.

The CDR3 region is CASSYFGTSTDTQYF. CDR3 nucleotides: TGTGCCAGCAGTTACTTCGGAACAAGCACAGATACGCAGTATTTT. This sequence joins TRBV6-2 or TRBV6-3 and TRBJ2-3; D unclear. Trimming removed 1 base at V and 0 bases at J, with 8 bases between. This CDR3 is built from 15 residues. Looked up from germline, CDR1 is MNHEY and CDR2 is SVGEGT.

This clone was counted at least ten times. The genes are TRBV18 and TRBJ2-7; 9 nucleotides align to TRBD1. Germline loops: CDR1 KGHSH, CDR2 LQKENI. Germline trimming cut 0 bases from V and 7 bases from J; bases unmatched to any gene: 7. The CDR3 contains 15 residues. The chain's CDR3 is CASSPPGQGFEEQYF. The CDR3 DNA is TGTGCCAGCTCACCACCGGGACAGGGATTCGAGGAGCAGTACTTC.

This clone has at least ten counts. The chain uses TRBV13 and TRBJ2-3; D remains ambiguous. Germline V gene lookup returns CDR1 PRHDT and CDR2 FYEKMQ (reference sequence). V dropped 2 bases and J dropped 5 bases, with 8 bases sitting between them. The CDR3 length is 13 residues. The CDR3 DNA reads TGTGCCAGCAGCTTAAAAGTGGAAGATACGCAGTATTTT. This gives the protein CASSLKVEDTQYF.

The chain couples TRBV11-2 to TRBJ2-7, with TRBD1 matching 8 bases. Germline V lookup: CDR1 SGHAT, CDR2 FQNNGV. The CDR3 contains 15 residues. Trimming at V came to 5 bases and at J to 3 bases, leaving 9 bases not matched to a gene. The CDR3 is CASSPDRGRRYEQYF. CDR3 nucleotides: TGTGCCAGCAGCCCAGACAGGGGCAGACGCTACGAGCAGTACTTC.

This clone came up many times. The chain carries TRBV28 and TRBJ2-7; D is unresolved. Germline CDR1 reads MDHEN; CDR2 reads SYDVKM. The CDR3 consists of 13 residues. Trimming stripped 4 bases from V and 2 bases from J, with 9 bases between. CDR3: CASSSGGTYEQYF. CDR3 nucleotides: TGTGCCAGCAGTTCGGGCGGCACCTACGAGCAGTACTTC.

This chain joins TRBV20-1 and TRBJ2-1; weak D call: TRBD2 (5 bases). Trimming removed 0 bases at V and 3 bases at J, with 6 bases between. The CDR3 consists of 13 residues. Germline V gene data show CDR1 as DFQATT and CDR2 as SNEGSKA (reference sequence). CDR3 DNA sequence: TGCAGTGCTAGAGATACTAGCTACAATGAGCAGTTCTTC. Its protein product is CSARDTSYNEQFF.

This chain links TRBV4-1 with TRBJ2-7, with 7 bases aligning to TRBD1. J lost 1 base, V lost 4 bases, and 7 bases had no gene match. The CDR3 length is 15 residues. Germline values: CDR1 MGHRA, CDR2 YSYEKL. The CDR3 nucleotides read TGCGCCAGCAGCCCGAGAGCAGGGGGTTCCTACGAGCAGTACTTC. The encoded protein is CASSPRAGGSYEQYF.

The sample holds many counts of this clone. The chain recombines TRBV4-2 with TRBJ2-3; 7 bases are a match to TRBD2. The CDR3 is 13 amino acids. V dropped 4 bases and J dropped 5; count of bases not matched to a gene: 3. Per germline, CDR1 LGHNA and CDR2 YNFKEQ. CDR3 bases: TGTGCCAGCAGCCCTTCTAGCGGAGATACGCAGTATTTT. Amino acids: CASSPSSGDTQYF.